This T cell receptor beta chain was identified in a study of OX40 agonist ivuxolimab in advanced cancers. TCRdb's copy holds only in-frame clones and misses some; the assay was immunoSEQ multiplex PCR. Counted here are tens of thousands of clones, approximately 90% occurring once; the ten biggest clones make up roughly 2.6%. This clone was observed a single time. Trimming took off 5 bases at V and 5 bases at J, with 10 bases between the two ends. CDR1 is SGHVS, CDR2 FQNEAQ, per germline. The CDR3 is 13 residues long. The starting material was CD4+ or CD8+ T cells sorted from blood, obtained in a trial of the OX40 agonist ivuxolimab. This clonotype originated in an adult with an advanced solid tumor such as melanoma, head and neck, liver or kidney cancer. The genes are TRBV7-8 and TRBJ1-5; D unresolved. The CDR3 sequence: CASSVRTYQPQHF. The DNA of the CDR3 is TGTGCCAGCAGCGTGCGGACTTATCAGCCCCAGCATTTT. The full variable domain, rest sourced from reference TRBV7-8 and TRBJ1-5, is GAGVSQSPRYKVAKRGQDVALRCDPISGHVSLFWYQQALGQGPEFLTYFQNEAQLDKSGLPSDRFFAERPEGSVSTLKIQRTQQEDSAVYLCASSVRTYQPQHFGDGTRLSIL.